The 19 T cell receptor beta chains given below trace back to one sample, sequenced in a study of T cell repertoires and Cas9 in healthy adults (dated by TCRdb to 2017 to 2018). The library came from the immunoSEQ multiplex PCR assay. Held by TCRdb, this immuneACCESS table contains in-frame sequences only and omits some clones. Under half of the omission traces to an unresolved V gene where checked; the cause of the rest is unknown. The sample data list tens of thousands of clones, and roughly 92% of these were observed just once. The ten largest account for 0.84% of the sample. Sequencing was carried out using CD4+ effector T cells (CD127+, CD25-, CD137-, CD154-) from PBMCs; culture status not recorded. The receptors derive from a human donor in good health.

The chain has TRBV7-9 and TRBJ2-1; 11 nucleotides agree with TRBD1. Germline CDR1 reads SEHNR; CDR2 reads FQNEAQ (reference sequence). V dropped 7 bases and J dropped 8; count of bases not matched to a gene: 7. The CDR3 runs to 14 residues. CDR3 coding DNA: TGTGCCAGCACCCCCGGGACAGGGGGTTATGAGCAGTTCTTC. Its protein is CASTPGTGGYEQFF.

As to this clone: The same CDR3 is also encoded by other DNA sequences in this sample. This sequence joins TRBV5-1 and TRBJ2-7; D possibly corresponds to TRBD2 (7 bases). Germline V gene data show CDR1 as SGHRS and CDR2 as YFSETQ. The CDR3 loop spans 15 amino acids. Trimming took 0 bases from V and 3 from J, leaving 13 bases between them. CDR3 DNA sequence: TGCGCCAGCAGCTTGGTGGGGGGAGGGGGCTACGAGCAGTACGTC. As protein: CASSLVGGGGYEQYV.

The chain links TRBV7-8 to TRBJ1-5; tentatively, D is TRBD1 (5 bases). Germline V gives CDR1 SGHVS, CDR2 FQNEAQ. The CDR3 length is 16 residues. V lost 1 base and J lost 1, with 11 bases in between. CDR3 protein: CASSLGQGPSNQPQHF. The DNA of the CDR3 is TGTGCCAGCAGCTTAGGGCAGGGTCCAAGCAATCAGCCCCAGCATTTT.

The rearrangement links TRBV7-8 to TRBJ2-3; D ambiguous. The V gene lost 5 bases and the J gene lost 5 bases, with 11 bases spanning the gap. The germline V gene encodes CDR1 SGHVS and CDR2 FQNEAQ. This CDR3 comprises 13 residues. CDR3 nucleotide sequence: TGTGCCAGCAGCCGAAATCGTCGAGATACGCAGTATTTT. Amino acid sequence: CASSRNRRDTQYF.

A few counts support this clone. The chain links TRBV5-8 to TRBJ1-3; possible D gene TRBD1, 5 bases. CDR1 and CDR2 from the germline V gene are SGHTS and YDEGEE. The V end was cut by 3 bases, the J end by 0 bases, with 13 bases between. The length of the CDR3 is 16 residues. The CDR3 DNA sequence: TGTGCCAGCAGCTGGCGGGGACGGAGCTCTGGAAACACCATATATTTT. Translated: CASSWRGRSSGNTIYF.

The CDR3: CASNYGPTQETQYF. Written as DNA, the CDR3 is TGTGCCAGCAACTACGGACCGACTCAAGAGACCCAGTACTTC. The chain employs TRBV11-2 and TRBJ2-5; D gene uncertain. This CDR3 has 14 residues. Per germline, CDR1 SGHAT and CDR2 FQNNGV. V was shortened by 7 bases and J by 2 bases, with 14 bases between the two germline ends.

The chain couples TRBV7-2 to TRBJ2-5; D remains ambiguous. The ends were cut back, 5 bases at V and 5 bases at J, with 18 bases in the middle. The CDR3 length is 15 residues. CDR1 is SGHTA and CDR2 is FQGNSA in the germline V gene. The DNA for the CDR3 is TGTGCCAGCAGCCTGAACAGTCCGGAAGGGGAGACCCAGTACTTC. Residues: CASSLNSPEGETQYF.

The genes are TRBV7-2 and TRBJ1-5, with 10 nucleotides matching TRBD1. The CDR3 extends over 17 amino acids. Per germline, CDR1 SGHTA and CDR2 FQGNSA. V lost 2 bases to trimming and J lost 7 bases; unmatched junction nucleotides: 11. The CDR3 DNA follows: TGTGCCAGCAGCTTATCTGGGGGACAGGGGATAAGACAGCCCCAGCATTTT. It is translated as CASSLSGGQGIRQPQHF.

This chain's CDR3 is CASSGGGSYEQYF. The CDR3 DNA reads TGTGCCAGCTCTGGGGGGGGTAGCTACGAGCAGTACTTC. V is TRBV25-1 and J is TRBJ2-7; 7 nucleotides match TRBD2. V lost 8 bases to trimming and J lost 3 bases; unmatched junction nucleotides: 7. The CDR3 loop spans 13 amino acids. Germline-derived CDR1 and CDR2 are MGHDK and SYGVNS.

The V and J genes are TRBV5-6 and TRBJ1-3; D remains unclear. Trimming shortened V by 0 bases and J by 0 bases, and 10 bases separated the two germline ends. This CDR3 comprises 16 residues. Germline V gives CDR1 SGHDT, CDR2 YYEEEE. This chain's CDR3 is CASSLVRGYSGNTIYF. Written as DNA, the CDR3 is TGTGCCAGCAGCTTGGTAAGAGGTTACTCTGGAAACACCATATATTTT.

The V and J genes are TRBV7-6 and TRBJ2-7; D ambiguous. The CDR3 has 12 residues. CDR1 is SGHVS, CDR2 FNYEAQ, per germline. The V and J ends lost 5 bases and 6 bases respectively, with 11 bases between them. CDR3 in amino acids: CASSLDWREQYF. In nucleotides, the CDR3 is TGTGCCAGCAGCCTCGACTGGCGCGAGCAGTACTTC.

CDR3 sequence reads: CASSLGLAGGEQFF. Written as DNA, the CDR3 is TGTGCCAGCAGCCTGGGACTAGCGGGAGGAGAGCAGTTCTTC. The rearrangement uses TRBV5-6 and TRBJ2-1; 15 bases line up with TRBD2. The germline gives CDR1 SGHDT, CDR2 YYEEEE. The CDR3 contains 14 residues. J lost 10 bases, V lost 4 bases, and 3 bases had no gene match. The full variable domain, with the rest looked up from reference TRBV5-6 and TRBJ2-1, is DAGVTQSPTHLIKTRGQQVTLRCSPKSGHDTVSWYQQALGQGPQFIFQYYEEEERQRGNFPDRFSGHQFPNYSSELNVNALLLGDSALYLCASSLGLAGGEQFFGPGTRLTVL.

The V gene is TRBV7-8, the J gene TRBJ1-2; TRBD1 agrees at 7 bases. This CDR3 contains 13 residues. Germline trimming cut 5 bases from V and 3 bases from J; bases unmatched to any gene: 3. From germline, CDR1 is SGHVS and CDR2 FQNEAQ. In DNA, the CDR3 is TGTGCCAGCAGCCTCGACAGGGACTATGGCTACACCTTC. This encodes CASSLDRDYGYTF.

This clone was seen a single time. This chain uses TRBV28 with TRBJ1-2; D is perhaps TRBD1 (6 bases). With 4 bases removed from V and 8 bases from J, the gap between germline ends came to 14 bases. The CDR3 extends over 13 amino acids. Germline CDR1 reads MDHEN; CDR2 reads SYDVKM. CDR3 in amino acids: CASSSEQGTGYTF. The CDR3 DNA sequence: TGTGCCAGCAGTTCAGAACAGGGAACCGGCTACACCTTC.

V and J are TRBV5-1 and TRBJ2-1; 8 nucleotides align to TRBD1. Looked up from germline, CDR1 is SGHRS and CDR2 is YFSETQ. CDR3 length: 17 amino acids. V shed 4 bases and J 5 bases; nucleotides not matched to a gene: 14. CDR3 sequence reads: CASSRILLDRVNNEQFF. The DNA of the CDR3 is TGCGCCAGCAGCCGGATCCTCCTGGACAGGGTAAACAATGAGCAGTTCTTC.

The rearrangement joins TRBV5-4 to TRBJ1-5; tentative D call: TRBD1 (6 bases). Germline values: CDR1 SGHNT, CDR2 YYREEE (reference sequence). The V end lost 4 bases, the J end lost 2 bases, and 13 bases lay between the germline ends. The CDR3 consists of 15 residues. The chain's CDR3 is CASSNRDIGNQPQHF. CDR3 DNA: TGTGCCAGCAGCAACCGGGACATAGGCAATCAGCCCCAGCATTTT.

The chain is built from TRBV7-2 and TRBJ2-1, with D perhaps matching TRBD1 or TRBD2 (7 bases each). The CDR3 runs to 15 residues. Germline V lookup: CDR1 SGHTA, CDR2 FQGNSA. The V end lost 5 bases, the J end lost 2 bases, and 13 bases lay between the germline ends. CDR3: CASSPGGDTYNEQFF. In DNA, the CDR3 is TGTGCCAGCAGCCCAGGGGGGGATACCTACAATGAGCAGTTCTTC.

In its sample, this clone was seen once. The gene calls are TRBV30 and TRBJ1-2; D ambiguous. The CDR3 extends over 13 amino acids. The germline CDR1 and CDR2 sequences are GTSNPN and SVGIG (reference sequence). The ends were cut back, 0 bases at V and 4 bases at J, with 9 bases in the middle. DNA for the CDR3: TGTGCCTGGAGTGTATCGGGCAGCTATGGCTACACCTTC. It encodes CAWSVSGSYGYTF.

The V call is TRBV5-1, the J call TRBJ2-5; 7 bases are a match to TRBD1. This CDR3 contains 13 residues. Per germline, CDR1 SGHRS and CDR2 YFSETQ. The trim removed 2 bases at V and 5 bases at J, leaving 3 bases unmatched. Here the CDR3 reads CASSLQTGETQYF. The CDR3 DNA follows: TGCGCCAGCAGCTTACAGACAGGGGAGACCCAGTACTTC.